This T cell receptor (beta chain) derives from a study of cytomegalovirus exposure and HLA in healthy donors. Produced via immunoSEQ multiplex PCR; TCRdb's table is partial and in-frame only. The sample has some 84,000 clones; roughly 88% are singletons. Germline CDR1 reads LNHDA; CDR2 reads SQIVND (reference sequence). The V gene end was trimmed by 3 bases and the J gene end by 4 bases; junction bases not matched to a gene: 8. There are 15 residues in the CDR3. The TCR comes from a man aged 25 to 45 in good health and CMV-seronegative. Sequenced material: PBMCs. This chain uses TRBV19 with TRBJ2-5; TRBD2 aligns across 7 bases. The CDR3 region is CASSMRGTSVETQYF. The CDR3 DNA is TGTGCCAGTAGTATGCGGGGGACCTCAGTAGAGACCCAGTACTTC.